This TCR beta chain was documented in a study of OX40 agonist ivuxolimab in advanced cancers. Study overall: A mean age of approximately 60 years, range roughly 23 to 85, was recorded, and 70% to 85% were male. Study-wide points: Circulating CD4+ and CD8+ T cells showed clonal expansion by week 6 at 0.1 to 3.0 mg/kg.

Blood specimens came from baseline, cycle 4 day 1, and cycle 7 day 1. The CDR3 contains 14 residues. The V and J ends lost 0 bases and 6 bases, in that order; junction bases with no gene match: 0. CDR1 is SGHRS, CDR2 YFSETQ, per germline. Points on this clone: The antigen is unknown.

Assay used: immunoSEQ multiplex PCR; TCRdb lists only in-frame clones, some missing. The table has fewer than 120,000 clones, roughly 89% seen once; the top ten hold 0.27%. The sequence derives from an adult with an advanced solid tumor such as melanoma, head and neck, liver or kidney cancer. The sequenced sample was CD4+ or CD8+ T cells sorted from blood, obtained in a trial of the OX40 agonist ivuxolimab. This sequence joins TRBV5-1 and TRBJ1-6; 7 bases map to TRBD1. The CDR3: CASSLGQGNSPLHF. The CDR3 DNA reads TGCGCCAGCAGCTTGGGACAGGGTAATTCACCCCTCCACTTT.